This is a list of T cell receptor beta chains from one sample in a study of regulatory T cells in long-lasting Graves disease. TCRdb independently ran MiXCR on the multiplex PCR reads; one entry per CDR3 protein. The profile shows hundreds of thousands of distinct CDR3 sequences, about 14% of them singletons. Another study also made use of these data, one on T cells in Graves' hyperthyroidism and ophthalmopathy.

Sequences were derived from peripheral blood mononuclear cells (PBMCs), sampled at new diagnosis, from a patient treated with antithyroid drugs. Receptor source: a man aged 25 to 40 with Graves disease. The conserved cysteine and the conserved F or W are not part of the CDR3 here.

j_gene | v_gene | CDR3aa
TRBJ2-7 | TRBV11-1 | ASSHLGGRADEQY
TRBJ2-1 | TRBV11-2 | ASSLGLAGEDWF
TRBJ1-1 | TRBV20-1 | SAGLNTEAF
TRBJ1-2 | TRBV27 | ASSLIEGYGYT
TRBJ2-5 | TRBV2 | ASTTSGSIETQY
TRBJ2-1 | TRBV3-1 | ASSPGDLSYNEQF
TRBJ2-3 | TRBV18 | ASSPGRGSTDTQY
TRBJ1-4 | TRBV12-3/TRBV12-4 | ASSRYNEKLF
TRBJ2-2 | TRBV12-3/TRBV12-4 | ASSFRPWGGELF
TRBJ2-6 | TRBV7-3 | ASSPERRSGANVLT
TRBJ2-7 | TRBV27 | AIAIRRGYEQY
TRBJ1-6 | TRBV19 | ASSIKTGDSPLH
TRBJ2-5 | TRBV5-1 | ASSASEGETQY
TRBJ1-5 | TRBV24-1 | ATSDGGQPQH
TRBJ2-3 | TRBV20-1 | SATAPGETDTQY
TRBJ1-2 | TRBV11-2 | ASSNTGTDYGYT
TRBJ2-3 | TRBV29-1 | SGRTSGTDTQY
TRBJ2-7 | TRBV6-1 | ASSEWRAYEQY
TRBJ2-2 | TRBV24-1 | ATSDLPTGTRAGELF
TRBJ1-5 | TRBV9 | ASSPDRRSNQPQH
TRBJ2-5 | TRBV6-1 | ASSLVGEGTQY
TRBJ1-3 | TRBV28 | ASSLGGLSGNTIY
TRBJ2-1 | TRBV4-1 | ASSQTTGGEQF
TRBJ1-2 | TRBV18 | ASSAREPTSYGYT
TRBJ2-2 | TRBV7-2 | ASSLELPSPGELF